The clone carrying this TCR beta chain has a count of ten or more. Its antigen is unidentified. The CDR3 is 15 residues long. The germline CDR1 and CDR2 sequences are MNHEY and SMNVEV (reference sequence). The germline V and J ends were trimmed by 5 bases and 3 bases, with 13 bases remaining between them. Samples came from axillary lymph nodes draining the breast cancer. These data originate in a study of breast tumors, draining lymph nodes, adjacent tissues. In TCRdb, the multiplex PCR reads were re-called with MiXCR into one record per CDR3 protein. Among 290,000 or so distinct CDR3 sequences listed, around 30% were seen once. General study results and limits: Tumor and nontumor repertoires were significantly more similar in luminal-like than in basal-like breast cancer. The data were judged consistent with most tumor T cells coming from lymph node and expanding in tumor. That most tumor T cells come from lymph nodes remained unproven. Tumor repertoires ranked between lymph nodes and nontumor tissue in diversity, with V and J gene preferences.

The rearrangement uses TRBV27 and TRBJ1-4; D might be TRBD1 (6 bases). Sequencing used axillary lymph node tissue. This receptor was obtained from a female donor with breast cancer. Some clones in this sample may be carry-over from other donors' samples. The CDR3 here is CASSKGTYANEKLFF. The CDR3 DNA follows: TGTGCCAGCAGTAAGGGGACATACGCTAATGAAAAACTGTTTTTT.